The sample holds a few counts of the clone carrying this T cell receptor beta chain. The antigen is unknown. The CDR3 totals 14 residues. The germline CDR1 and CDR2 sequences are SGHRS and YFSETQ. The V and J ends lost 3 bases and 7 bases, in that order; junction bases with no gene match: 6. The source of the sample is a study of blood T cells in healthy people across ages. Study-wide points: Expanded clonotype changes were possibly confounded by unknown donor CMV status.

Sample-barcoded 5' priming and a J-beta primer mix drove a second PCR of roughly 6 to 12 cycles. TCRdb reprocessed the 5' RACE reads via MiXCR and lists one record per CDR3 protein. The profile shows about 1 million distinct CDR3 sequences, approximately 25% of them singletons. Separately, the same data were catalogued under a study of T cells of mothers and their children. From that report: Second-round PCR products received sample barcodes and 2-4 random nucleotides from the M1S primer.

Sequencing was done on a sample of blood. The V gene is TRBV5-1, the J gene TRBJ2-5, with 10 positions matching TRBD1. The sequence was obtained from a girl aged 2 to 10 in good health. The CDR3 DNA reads TGCGCCAGCAGCTCACGGACAGGGGGAGTGACCCAGTACTTC. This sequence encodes CASSSRTGGVTQYF.